The present entry profiles one T cell receptor (beta chain) with its context. What this receptor recognizes is not known. Base qualities are not at hand, and no much larger clone is one base apart. TCRbeta CDR3 regions were amplified from genomic DNA by means of the immunoSEQ Assay, a bias-controlled multiplex PCR. As for the original processing: The number of nucleated cells in each sample was estimated from the amplification of reference gene primers within the assay. To quantify the absolute abundance of each unique TCRbeta CDR3 rearrangement, sequence reads were collapsed and filtered. For each sample, productive Simpson clonality was calculated by taking the square root of Simpson's diversity index across productive rearrangements. TCRdb carries this immuneACCESS record with in-frame sequences only. Its versions omit some clonotypes, under half of them owing to an unresolved V gene in the studies checked, with the rest unexplained. D and trimming were read from the DNA, whereas the V and J calls and clone size are those reported in that table. A total of about 170,000 clones appear in this sample, approximately 87% of them only once. The leading ten clones occupy 3% to 4% of the sample.

Whole blood was collected in K2EDTA tubes by collaborating institutions according to the institutions' own protocols. For TCRbeta analysis, collaborators shipped samples as frozen whole blood, isolated PBMCs, or DNA extracted from either of those sample types. CDR1 and CDR2 are drawn from the germline V gene (reference sequence): LNHDA, SQIVND. V is clipped by 7 bases and J by 4 bases, and the sequence between their germline boundaries is 11 bases long. The CDR3 runs 13 amino acids, cysteine and phenylalanine included. Kept here is only the CDR3 DNA, which spans 39 bases and is read in frame from base 1. The data are from a study of blood T cell repertoires in COVID-19 (TCRdb year 2020). For context, the study as a whole: Samples from collaborators originated in the United States, Italy and Spain and spanned both the acute and convalescent phases of COVID-19. The material from the prospective study consisted of cDNA or gDNA derived from T cells, B-cell-depleted T cells, or PBMCs. Subjects who had been exposed to COVID-19, were actively infected with it, or had recovered from it provided the deeply sampled blood TCRbeta repertoires that made up the dataset. The repertoires were released in a freely available public database intended as a resource for research on the immune response to SARS-CoV-2. The samples were drawn from the first 160 participants of the ongoing ImmuneRACE study and from roughly 1,300 subjects provided by 6 global collaborators. Nearly every sample came with metadata listing a de-identified subject ID, COVID-19 status, age in years and sex. Where HLA class I and class II types were available, the types were taken from metadata supplied by the sample provider, not from assay-based typing.

Study-wide findings and limitations: The quantity of clinical and demographic metadata differed by source and by participant and was supplied without curation.

The sequence was obtained from a man aged 18-30 years with active or convalescent COVID-19. The V gene is TRBV19 and the J gene is TRBJ1-3; the D segment could be TRBD1, given 5 matching bases. Sample: peripheral blood. The CDR3 reads CASKGARGNTIYF. Read as DNA, the sequence is TGTGCCAGTAAAGGGGCAAGAGGAAACACCATATATTTT.